This entry concerns a single T cell receptor beta chain. The data were taken from a study of blood T cell repertoires in COVID-19. Overall study context: T cells, B-cell-depleted T cells, or PBMCs provided the cDNA or gDNA that served as material.

The CDR3 has 15 residues. Germline V gives CDR1 LGHNA, CDR2 YNFKEQ. V was pared by 6 bases and J by 2 bases, with 16 bases between. Cohorts were determined from participant-reported clinical history. Cohort 3 recovery required two negative PCRs, clearance, or symptom resolution. Measured with immunoSEQ multiplex PCR; TCRdb has only the in-frame clones, and not every one. The data contain approximately 200,000 clones, about four fifths of them singletons. The material sequenced was PBMCs or T cells enriched from blood (not recorded which). The receptor comes from a man aged 55 to 70 who had recovered from COVID-19. The chain links TRBV4-2 to TRBJ1-1; D is possibly TRBD1 (6 bases). DNA for the CDR3: TGTGCCAGCAGTTACACGACAGGAGGTAACACTGAAGCTTTCTTT. It specifies CASSYTTGGNTEAFF.